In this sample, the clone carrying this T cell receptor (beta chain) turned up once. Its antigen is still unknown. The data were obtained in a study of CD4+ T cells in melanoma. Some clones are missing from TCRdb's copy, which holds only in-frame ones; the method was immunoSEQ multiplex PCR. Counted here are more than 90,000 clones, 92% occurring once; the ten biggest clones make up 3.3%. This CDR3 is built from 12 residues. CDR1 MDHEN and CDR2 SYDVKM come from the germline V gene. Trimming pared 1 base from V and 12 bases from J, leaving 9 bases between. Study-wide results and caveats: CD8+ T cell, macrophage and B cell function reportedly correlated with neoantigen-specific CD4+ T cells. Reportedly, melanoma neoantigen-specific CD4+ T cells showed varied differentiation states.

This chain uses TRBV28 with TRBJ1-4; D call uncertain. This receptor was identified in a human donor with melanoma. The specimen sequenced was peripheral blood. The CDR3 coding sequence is TGTGCCAGCAGTTTATTGGCCGCAGAACTGTTTTTT. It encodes CASSLLAAELFF. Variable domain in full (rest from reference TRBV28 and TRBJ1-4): DVKVTQSSRYLVKRTGEKVFLECVQDMDHENMFWYRQDPGLGLRLIYFSYDVKMKEKGDIPEGYSVSREKKERFSLILESASTNQTSMYLCASSLLAAELFFGSGTQLSVL.